The next 27 T cell receptor beta chains were all read from a single sample in a study of PD-1 blockade in classical Hodgkin lymphoma (dated by TCRdb to the early 2020s). The method behind the library was the immunoSEQ multiplex PCR assay. TCRdb limited this immuneACCESS table to in-frame rearrangements with V and J called. A share of clones is missing; checked studies link under half to unresolved V genes, and the rest is unexplained. The sample records more than 45,000 clones, roughly 73% of which are singletons. Of the sample, around 16% is held by the ten largest clones. Read against the paper, the sample's time point label means: cycle 2 day 1 (C2D1) of nivolumab. Every trial patient had relapsed after autologous stem cell transplantation, and cohorts A, B and C differed in prior brentuximab vedotin exposure. The sample was peripheral blood mononuclear cells (PBMCs), taken before the second cycle of nivolumab. The receptors were gathered from a human donor with classical Hodgkin lymphoma.

V gene TRBV7-3 combines with J gene TRBJ2-7; 8 nucleotides line up with TRBD2. The V and J ends lost 0 bases and 0 bases, in that order; junction bases with no gene match: 1. The CDR3 runs 15 residues. Germline V gene lookup returns CDR1 SGHTA and CDR2 FQGTGA. The CDR3 DNA is TGTGCCAGCAGCTTAACCAGCGGGAGCTCCTACGAGCAGTACTTC. It is translated as CASSLTSGSSYEQYF. Using reference TRBV7-3 and TRBJ2-7 for the parts outside the CDR3, the full variable domain is GAGVSQTPSNKVTEKGKYVELRCDPISGHTALYWYRQSLGQGPEFLIYFQGTGAADDSGLPNDRFFAVRPEGSVSTLKIQRTERGDSAVYLCASSLTSGSSYEQYFGPGTRLTVT.

In its sample, this clone was seen once. V usage is TRBV27 and J usage is TRBJ2-7; the match to TRBD2 covers 9 bases. The CDR3 totals 16 residues. CDR1 MNHEY and CDR2 SMNVEV come from the germline V gene (reference sequence). The V segment lost 6 bases and the J segment 5 bases; nucleotides outside the gene matches: 14. The CDR3 region is CASRGIRASGKHEQYF. The CDR3 DNA reads as TGTGCCAGCAGAGGCATCAGGGCTAGCGGGAAACACGAGCAGTACTTC.

This clone appeared a few times. V usage is TRBV4-1 and J usage is TRBJ2-1, with D perhaps TRBD2 (5 bases). CDR1 is MGHRA, CDR2 YSYEKL, per germline. This CDR3 comprises 17 residues. Trimming took 0 bases from V and 9 from J, leaving 21 bases between them. Here the CDR3 reads CASSQEGAPFTASEQFF. CDR3 in DNA: TGCGCCAGCAGCCAAGAGGGAGCGCCCTTCACCGCCAGTGAGCAGTTCTTC.

The V gene is TRBV27, the J gene TRBJ2-3, with a tentative D call TRBD2 (8 bases). The CDR3 is 16 residues long. CDR1 and CDR2 from the germline V gene are MNHEY and SMNVEV (reference sequence). The V end was cut by 8 bases, the J end by 2 bases, with 20 bases between. The CDR3: CASARGGQGVTDTQYF. For the CDR3, the DNA is TGTGCCAGCGCCCGGGGGGGGCAGGGGGTCACAGATACGCAGTATTTT.

The chain couples TRBV30 to TRBJ2-3; 7 positions agree with TRBD1. The length of the CDR3 is 12 residues. Germline CDR1 is GTSNPN and CDR2 is SVGIG (reference sequence). The trim removed 8 bases at V and 0 bases at J, leaving 2 bases unmatched. In nucleotides, the CDR3 is TGTGCCAGGGACAGAAGCACAGATACGCAGTATTTT. Translating gives CARDRSTDTQYF.

This chain uses TRBV7-2 with TRBJ1-1, with 10 bases that match TRBD1. V shed 6 bases, J shed 10 bases, and the junction held 8 bases outside the gene matches. In germline, CDR1 is SGHTA, CDR2 FQGNSA. This CDR3 comprises 13 residues. For the CDR3, the DNA is TGTGCCAGCAGTCGACAGGGGGCAACGGCAGCTTTCTTT. Its protein product is CASSRQGATAAFF.

The rearrangement uses TRBV7-9 and TRBJ1-1, with D unresolved. Trimming shortened V by 5 bases and J by 0 bases, and 13 bases separated the two germline ends. CDR1 SEHNR and CDR2 FQNEAQ come from the germline V gene (reference sequence). The CDR3 contains 15 residues. The CDR3 sequence is CASSPDPVLNTEAFF. CDR3 bases: TGTGCCAGCAGCCCAGACCCGGTGTTGAACACTGAAGCTTTCTTT.

V gene TRBV5-1 combines with J gene TRBJ2-2; D may be TRBD1 (6 bases). With 0 bases removed from V and 4 bases from J, the gap between germline ends came to 7 bases. This CDR3 is built from 14 residues. Germline lookup yields CDR1 SGHRS and CDR2 YFSETQ. DNA for the CDR3: TGCGCCAGCAGCTTGGAAGGGGGCACCGGGGAGCTGTTTTTT. It specifies CASSLEGGTGELFF.

This chain uses TRBV7-9 with TRBJ1-2, with D maybe TRBD1 (6 bases). Germline V lookup: CDR1 SEHNR, CDR2 FQNEAQ (reference sequence). The CDR3 is made up of 15 amino acids. V was pared by 1 base and J by 7 bases, with 16 bases between. The CDR3 reads CASSLGTGSPGGYTF. CDR3 nucleotides: TGTGCCAGCAGCTTAGGTACAGGGAGCCCGGGTGGCTACACCTTC.

This chain uses TRBV7-3 with TRBJ2-2; D is perhaps TRBD2 (7 bases). The germline V gene has CDR1 SGHTA and CDR2 FQGTGA. V lost 3 bases and J 3 bases, leaving 11 bases between the germline ends. The CDR3 is 15 amino acids. This chain's CDR3 is CASSLAGADTGELFF. CDR3 DNA sequence: TGTGCCAGCAGCTTGGCGGGGGCGGACACCGGGGAGCTGTTTTTT.

The chain carries TRBV30 and TRBJ1-3, with unresolved D. Germline CDR1 is GTSNPN and CDR2 is SVGIG (reference sequence). This CDR3 comprises 15 residues. The germline V and J ends were trimmed by 2 bases and 0 bases, with 11 bases remaining between them. The CDR3 loop is CAWSSTSFSGNTIYF. The CDR3 region has the DNA TGTGCCTGGAGTAGCACAAGTTTCTCTGGAAACACCATATATTTT.

This chain links TRBV28 with TRBJ2-4; 7 bases are shared with TRBD1. The CDR3 runs to 18 residues. Per the germline V gene, CDR1 is MDHEN and CDR2 is SYDVKM. Trimming removed 5 bases from V and 0 bases from J; junction bases left unmatched: 13. The CDR3 bases are TGTGCCAGCAGTCCGGCCGGGACAGCTGTAATAGCCAAAAACATTCAGTACTTC. It specifies CASSPAGTAVIAKNIQYF.

This clone was detected a few times. The chain joins TRBV6-5 to TRBJ2-7; no clear D. The germline V gene has CDR1 MNHEY and CDR2 SVGAGI. The CDR3 extends over 13 amino acids. V was cut by 3 bases and J by 1 base, with 7 bases left in between. CDR3 nucleotides: TGTGCCAGCAGTTATGGGCAGTCCTACGAGCAGTACTTC. It codes for CASSYGQSYEQYF.

The genes are TRBV7-9 and TRBJ2-2, with D perhaps being TRBD1 or TRBD2 (5 bases each). The CDR3 covers 13 residues. Germline CDR1 reads SEHNR; CDR2 reads FQNEAQ (reference sequence). V was trimmed by 1 base and J by 5 bases, leaving 5 bases between them. The CDR3 loop is CASSLGGTGELFF. The CDR3 bases are TGTGCCAGCAGCTTAGGGGGGACCGGGGAGCTGTTTTTT.

In its sample, this clone was seen once. The chain employs TRBV18 and TRBJ1-1; perhaps TRBD1 as D (6 bases). The CDR3 runs 16 residues. V shed 3 bases and J shed 2 bases, with 16 bases lying between them. Germline CDR1 and CDR2: KGHSH and LQKENI. The CDR3 reads CASSPPGGPHNTEAFF. The CDR3 bases are TGTGCCAGCTCACCCCCGGGGGGCCCGCACAACACTGAAGCTTTCTTT. The whole variable domain, remainder taken from reference TRBV18 and TRBJ1-1, is NAGVMQNPRHLVRRRGQEARLRCSPMKGHSHVYWYRQLPEEGLKFMVYLQKENIIDESGMPKERFSAEFPKEGPSILRIQQVVRGDSAAYFCASSPPGGPHNTEAFFGQGTRLTVV.

This clone was seen a handful of times. The chain couples TRBV28 to TRBJ2-3, with D uncertain. Trimming left V 0 bases short and J 3 bases short, with 7 bases between. This CDR3 is built from 14 residues. Germline CDR1 is MDHEN and CDR2 is SYDVKM. CDR3 sequence reads: CASSLWVGTDTQYF. In DNA, the CDR3 is TGTGCCAGCAGTTTATGGGTGGGGACAGATACGCAGTATTTT.

This clone has only a few counts. The chain has TRBV7-2 and TRBJ2-5; the D is unclear. CDR1 SGHTA and CDR2 FQGNSA come from the germline V gene. V was clipped by 1 base and J by 5 bases, with 14 bases between them. The CDR3 contains 15 residues. The CDR3: CASSLGPWARETQYF. The CDR3 DNA reads TGTGCCAGCAGCTTAGGACCTTGGGCTCGGGAGACCCAGTACTTC.

CDR3 protein: CSVSRGGDLVGYGYTF. The CDR3 DNA reads TGCAGCGTATCCCGAGGGGGGGACCTTGTAGGCTATGGCTACACCTTC. The J gene is TRBJ1-2, the V gene TRBV29-1, with D possibly being TRBD1 (6 bases). V lost 6 bases to trimming and J lost 4 bases, with 24 bases between them. The germline V gene encodes CDR1 SQVTM and CDR2 ANQGSEA. The CDR3 has 16 amino acids.

This chain uses TRBV19 with TRBJ2-7, with D perhaps assigned TRBD1 or TRBD2 (6 bases each). The CDR3 covers 17 residues. Germline CDR1 reads LNHDA; CDR2 reads SQIVND (reference sequence). V was cut by 3 bases and J by 1 base, with 19 bases left in between. Written as DNA, the CDR3 is TGTGCCAGTAGTATTTGGCGCGGGGACACCAAATCCTACGAGCAGTACTTC. This encodes CASSIWRGDTKSYEQYF.

This chain uses TRBV1 with TRBJ2-7; the D call of TRBD1 is as the table states it, not checked on the DNA. TRBV1 is shown as a pseudogene. The CDR3 has 18 amino acids. CDR3 nucleotides: TGCACCAGCAGCCTAGTCGGATCGACAGAACTCAGCTCCTACGAGCAGTACTTC. This gives the protein CTSSLVGSTELSSYEQYF.

The gene calls are TRBV25-1 and TRBJ2-7; 9 nucleotides match TRBD2. V gave up 4 bases and J gave up 3 bases; unmatched junction bases: 4. The CDR3 is made up of 14 amino acids. CDR1 is MGHDK, CDR2 SYGVNS, per germline. The CDR3 spells CASSAAGGFYEQYF. The DNA for the CDR3 is TGTGCCAGCAGTGCGGCGGGAGGGTTCTACGAGCAGTACTTC.

The sample holds a few counts of this clone. The chain links TRBV19 to TRBJ1-5; D remains unclear. The CDR3 consists of 14 residues. V was cut by 3 bases and J by 5 bases, with 11 bases left in between. Germline CDR1 and CDR2: LNHDA and SQIVND (reference sequence). The CDR3 protein is CASSIPRPDQPQHF. Written as DNA, the CDR3 is TGTGCCAGTAGTATCCCCAGGCCAGATCAGCCCCAGCATTTT.

The V and J genes are TRBV7-9 and TRBJ2-5; possibly TRBD2 for D (6 bases). The J call is in doubt because the DNA end fits TRBJ2-7 better. From germline, CDR1 is SEHNR and CDR2 FQNEAQ (reference sequence). The CDR3 spans 14 residues. CDR3 residues: CASSSRTEGNEQYF. For the CDR3, the DNA is TGTGCCAGCAGCTCCCGGACGGAGGGGAACGAGCAGTACTTC.

The chain couples TRBV7-3 to TRBJ1-2; TRBD1 matches at 8 bases. This CDR3 spans 17 amino acids. Per germline, CDR1 SGHTA and CDR2 FQGTGA. With 3 bases clipped from V and 2 bases from J, the junction kept 11 bases outside the gene matches. CDR3 coding DNA: TGTGCCAGCAGCTTCTTACCGGGACAGGAGCCAAACTATGGCTACACCTTC. This sequence encodes CASSFLPGQEPNYGYTF.

This clone has only a few counts. This chain joins TRBV19 and TRBJ2-7, with 7 bases fitting TRBD1. Germline V CDR1 and CDR2: LNHDA, SQIVND (reference sequence). The junction had 7 bases not matched to a gene; V was cut back by 3 bases and J by 2 bases. The CDR3 has 15 amino acids. This CDR3 is CASSIRQGGTYEQYF. In DNA form, the CDR3 reads TGTGCCAGTAGTATCCGACAGGGTGGGACCTACGAGCAGTACTTC.

This clone was observed once. The rearrangement links TRBV19 to TRBJ1-1; D is ambiguous. Looked up from germline, CDR1 is LNHDA and CDR2 is SQIVND (reference sequence). Trimming removed 10 bases at V and 1 base at J, with 10 bases between. This CDR3 region has 12 residues. As DNA, the CDR3 is TGTGCCACCCTCTTAGGGAACACTGAAGCTTTCTTT. As protein: CATLLGNTEAFF.

This clone was seen a handful of times. This chain links TRBV4-1 with TRBJ2-4, with D uncertain. Looked up from germline, CDR1 is MGHRA and CDR2 is YSYEKL. The V end was cut by 1 base, the J end by 5 bases, with 9 bases between. The CDR3 is made up of 14 amino acids. The CDR3 loop reads CASSQGRTQNIQYF. The CDR3 DNA is TGCGCCAGCAGCCAAGGCCGGACCCAAAACATTCAGTACTTC.